This entry lists 2 T cell receptor beta chains sequenced from one sample in a study of T cells in Graves' hyperthyroidism and ophthalmopathy. From RNA transcripts, TCR beta CDR3 regions were amplified. HTBI primers drove first-round RT-PCR of the TCR CDR3. Each CDR3 protein is one row after TCRdb ran MiXCR on the multiplex PCR reads. The table lists about 740,000 distinct CDR3 sequences, 14% of them singletons, with roughly 10% in the top ten. The sequenced sample was blood. Every receptor here comes from a woman aged 18 to 35 with Graves' hyperthyroidism.

This clonotype appeared many times. The V call is TRBV11-2, the J call TRBJ2-1; 8 bases line up with TRBD2. The CDR3 covers 16 residues. Looked up from germline, CDR1 is SGHAT and CDR2 is FQNNGV. With V trimmed by 5 bases and J by 4 bases, 10 bases remained unmatched. The CDR3, as DNA: TGTGCCAGCAGCGCATTCTCGGGGGGGGTGTACAATGAGCAGTTCTTC. This gives the protein CASSAFSGGVYNEQFF. Drawing the rest from reference TRBV11-2 and TRBJ2-1, the complete variable domain is EAGVAQSPRYKIIEKRQSVAFWCNPISGHATLYWYQQILGQGPKLLIQFQNNGVVDDSQLPKDRFSAERLKGVDSTLKIQPAKLEDSAVYLCASSAFSGGVYNEQFFGPGTRLTVL.

Regarding this clonotype: This could be a read error, since a much larger clone is one nucleotide away. As the CDR3 is not closed by the conserved phenylalanine or tryptophan, this likely results from a read error. The rearrangement uses TRBV18 and TRBJ2-1, with 9 positions matching TRBD2. The trim removed 4 bases at V and 2 bases at J, leaving 3 bases unmatched. This CDR3 region has 15 residues. From germline, CDR1 is KGHSH and CDR2 LQKENI. The CDR3 sequence is CASSLTSGPYNEQFI. CDR3 bases: TGTGCCAGCTCACTGACTAGCGGTCCCTACAATGAGCAGTTCATC.